This T cell receptor beta chain comes out of a study of CD8 T cells in Susac syndrome. This clonotype showed up just once. A quantity of about 0.5 to 1 ug RNA underwent reverse transcription using random hexamers. TCRdb called the immunoSEQ multiplex PCR reads again in MiXCR, with one record for every CDR3 protein. The sample has 100,000 to 150,000 distinct CDR3 sequences; about 94% are singletons. The CDR3 is made up of 15 amino acids. The V gene's germline CDR1 is MGHRA and CDR2 YSYEKL. With 4 bases clipped from V and 0 bases from J, the junction kept 6 bases outside the gene matches. V and J are TRBV4-1 and TRBJ2-7; 7 bases agree with TRBD1. The clonotype comes from a human donor with Susac syndrome. Sequences were obtained from CD8+ T cells from PBMCs. CDR3 protein: CASSPGQLGSYEQYF. CDR3 nucleotides: TGCGCCAGCAGCCCGGGACAGCTAGGCTCCTACGAGCAGTACTTC.